The entry that follows covers one T cell receptor (beta chain) sequence. The record originates from a study of blood T cell repertoires in COVID-19. Study details: COVID-19 samples collected from the United States, Italy and Spain covered acute and convalescent phases.

The junction had 4 bases not matched to a gene; V was cut back by 2 bases and J by 3 bases. Per germline, CDR1 SGHAT and CDR2 FQNNGV. This CDR3 is built from 16 residues. Only in-frame clones appear in the TCRdb table, and some are missing; sequencing was by immunoSEQ multiplex PCR. Seen here are around 230,000 clones, roughly 85% observed once, and the top ten hold 5.1%. This chain joins TRBV11-2 and TRBJ2-3; 11 bases agree with TRBD2. The sequence came from a man in his forties or fifties with COVID-19, enrolled during active disease. Sequenced material: peripheral blood. CDR3 residues: CASSLLAGGPTDTQYF. CDR3 nucleotide sequence: TGTGCCAGCAGCTTATTAGCGGGGGGGCCGACAGATACGCAGTATTTT.